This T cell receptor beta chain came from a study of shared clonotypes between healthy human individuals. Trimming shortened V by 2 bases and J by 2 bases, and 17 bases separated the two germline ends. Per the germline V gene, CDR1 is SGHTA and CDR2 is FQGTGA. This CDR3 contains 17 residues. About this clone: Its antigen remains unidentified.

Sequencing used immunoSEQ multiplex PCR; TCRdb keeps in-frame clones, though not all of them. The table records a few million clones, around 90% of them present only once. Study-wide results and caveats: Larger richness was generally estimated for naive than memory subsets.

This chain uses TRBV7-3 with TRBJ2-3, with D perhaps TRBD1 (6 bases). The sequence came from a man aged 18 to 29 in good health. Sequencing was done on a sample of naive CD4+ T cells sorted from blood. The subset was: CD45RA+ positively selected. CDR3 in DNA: TGTGCCAGCAGCTTAGGAATTGGGGACACCCTCACAGATACGCAGTATTTT. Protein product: CASSLGIGDTLTDTQYF.